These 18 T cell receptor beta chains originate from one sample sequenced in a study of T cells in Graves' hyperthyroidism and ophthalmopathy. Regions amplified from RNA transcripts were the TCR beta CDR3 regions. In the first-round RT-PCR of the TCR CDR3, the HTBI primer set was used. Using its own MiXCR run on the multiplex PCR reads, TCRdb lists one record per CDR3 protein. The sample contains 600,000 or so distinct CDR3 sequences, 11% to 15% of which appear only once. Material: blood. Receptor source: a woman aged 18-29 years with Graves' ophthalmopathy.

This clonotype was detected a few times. The CDR3 DNA reads as TGTGCCAGCACTACAAGGCAGGGAAGAACTGAAGCTTTCTTT. Translating gives CASTTRQGRTEAFF. The chain has TRBV7-9 and TRBJ1-1; TRBD1 is a possible D gene (5 bases). CDR1 is SEHNR and CDR2 is FQNEAQ in the germline V gene (reference sequence). The CDR3 consists of 14 residues. Trimming removed 7 bases from V and 5 bases from J, with 17 bases in between.

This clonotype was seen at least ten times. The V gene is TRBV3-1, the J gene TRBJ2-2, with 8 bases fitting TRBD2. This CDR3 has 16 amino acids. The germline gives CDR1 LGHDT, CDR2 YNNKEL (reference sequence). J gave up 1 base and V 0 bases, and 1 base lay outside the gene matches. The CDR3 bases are TGTGCCAGCAGCCAAGAACTAGCGGAGAACACCGGGGAGCTGTTTTTT. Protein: CASSQELAENTGELFF.

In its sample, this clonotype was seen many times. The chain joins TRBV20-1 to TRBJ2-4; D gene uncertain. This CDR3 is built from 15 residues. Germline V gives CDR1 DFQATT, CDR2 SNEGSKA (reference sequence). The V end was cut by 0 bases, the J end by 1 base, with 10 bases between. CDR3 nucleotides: TGCAGTGCTAGAGATTTGAGTTTGGCCAAAAACATTCAGTACTTC. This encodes CSARDLSLAKNIQYF.

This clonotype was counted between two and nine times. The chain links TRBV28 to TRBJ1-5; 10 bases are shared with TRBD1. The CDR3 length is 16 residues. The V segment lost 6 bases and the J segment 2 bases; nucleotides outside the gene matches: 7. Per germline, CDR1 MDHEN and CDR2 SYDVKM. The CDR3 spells CASRYRQGAGNQPQHF. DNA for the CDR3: TGTGCCAGCAGATATAGACAGGGGGCTGGCAATCAGCCCCAGCATTTT.

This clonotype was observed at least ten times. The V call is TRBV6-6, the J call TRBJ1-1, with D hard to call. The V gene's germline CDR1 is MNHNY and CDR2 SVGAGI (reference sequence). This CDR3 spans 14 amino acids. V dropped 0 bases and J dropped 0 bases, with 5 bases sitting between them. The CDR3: CASSYSEMNTEAFF. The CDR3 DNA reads TGTGCCAGCAGTTACTCCGAGATGAACACTGAAGCTTTCTTT.

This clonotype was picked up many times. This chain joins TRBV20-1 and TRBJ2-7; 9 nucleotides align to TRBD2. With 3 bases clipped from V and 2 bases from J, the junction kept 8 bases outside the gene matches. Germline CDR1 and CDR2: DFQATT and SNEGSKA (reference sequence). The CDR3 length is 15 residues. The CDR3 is CSASLVASGAYEQYF. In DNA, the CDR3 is TGCAGTGCTAGTCTGGTGGCTAGCGGGGCCTACGAGCAGTACTTC.

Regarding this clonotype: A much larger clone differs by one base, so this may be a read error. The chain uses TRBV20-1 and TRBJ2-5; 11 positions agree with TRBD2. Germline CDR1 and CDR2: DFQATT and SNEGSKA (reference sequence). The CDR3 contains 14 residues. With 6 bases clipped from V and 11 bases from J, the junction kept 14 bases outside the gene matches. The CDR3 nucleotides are TGCAGTGCCCAGACCGGGACTAGCGGTATACTTCAGTACTTC. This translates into CSAQTGTSGILQYF.

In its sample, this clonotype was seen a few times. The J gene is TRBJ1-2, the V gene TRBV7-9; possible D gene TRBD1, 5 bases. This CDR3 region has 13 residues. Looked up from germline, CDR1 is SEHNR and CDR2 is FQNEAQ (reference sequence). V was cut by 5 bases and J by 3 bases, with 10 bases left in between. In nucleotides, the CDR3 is TGTGCCAGCAGCCTGCCAGGGTACTATGGCTACACCTTC. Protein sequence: CASSLPGYYGYTF.

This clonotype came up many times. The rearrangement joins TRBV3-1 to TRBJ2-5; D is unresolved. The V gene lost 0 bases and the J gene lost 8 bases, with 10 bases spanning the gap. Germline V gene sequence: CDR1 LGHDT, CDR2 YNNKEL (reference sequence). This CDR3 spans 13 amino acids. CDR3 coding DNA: TGTGCCAGCAGCCAAGAACCCGGCGTAACCCAGTACTTC. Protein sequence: CASSQEPGVTQYF.

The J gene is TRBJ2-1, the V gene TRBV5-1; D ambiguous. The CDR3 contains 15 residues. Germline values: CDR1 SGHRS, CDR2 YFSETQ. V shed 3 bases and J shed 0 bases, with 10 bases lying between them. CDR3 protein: CASSSQPSSYNEQFF. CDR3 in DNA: TGCGCCAGCAGCTCGCAGCCGAGCTCCTACAATGAGCAGTTCTTC.

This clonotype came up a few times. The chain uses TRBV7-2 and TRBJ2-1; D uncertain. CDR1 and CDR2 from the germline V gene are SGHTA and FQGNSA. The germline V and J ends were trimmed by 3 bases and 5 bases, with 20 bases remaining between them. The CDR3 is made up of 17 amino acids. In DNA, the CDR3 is TGTGCCAGCAGCTTGCTCCCCCCCCGGGCTTACAACAATGAGCAGTTCTTC. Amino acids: CASSLLPPRAYNNEQFF.

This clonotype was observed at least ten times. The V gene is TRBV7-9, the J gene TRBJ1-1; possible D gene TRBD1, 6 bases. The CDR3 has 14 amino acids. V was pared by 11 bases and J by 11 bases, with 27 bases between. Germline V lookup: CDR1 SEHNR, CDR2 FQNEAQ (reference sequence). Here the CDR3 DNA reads TGTGCCGGGACTGGGGGCCGGCCACAAGCGGCCGCTTTCTTT. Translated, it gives CAGTGGRPQAAAFF.

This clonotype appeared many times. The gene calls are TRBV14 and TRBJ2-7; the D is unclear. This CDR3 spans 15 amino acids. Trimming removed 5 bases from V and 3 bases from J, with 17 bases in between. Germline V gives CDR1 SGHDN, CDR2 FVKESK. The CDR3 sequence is CASSVARSTLYEQYF. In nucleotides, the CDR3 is TGTGCCAGCAGCGTAGCTCGCTCAACCCTCTACGAGCAGTACTTC.

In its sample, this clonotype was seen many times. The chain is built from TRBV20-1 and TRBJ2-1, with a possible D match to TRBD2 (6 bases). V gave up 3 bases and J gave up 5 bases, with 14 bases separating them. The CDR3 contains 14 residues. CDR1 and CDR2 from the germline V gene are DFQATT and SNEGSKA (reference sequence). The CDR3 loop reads CSARSLARNNEQFF. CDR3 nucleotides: TGCAGTGCTAGGTCGCTAGCGAGGAACAATGAGCAGTTCTTC.

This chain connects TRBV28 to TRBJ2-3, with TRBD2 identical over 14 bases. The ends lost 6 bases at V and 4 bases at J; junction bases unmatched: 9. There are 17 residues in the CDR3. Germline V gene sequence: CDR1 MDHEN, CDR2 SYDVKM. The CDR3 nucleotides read TGTGCCAGCAGCCACGGGACTAGCGGGAGTGTCTCAGATACGCAGTATTTT. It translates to CASSHGTSGSVSDTQYF.

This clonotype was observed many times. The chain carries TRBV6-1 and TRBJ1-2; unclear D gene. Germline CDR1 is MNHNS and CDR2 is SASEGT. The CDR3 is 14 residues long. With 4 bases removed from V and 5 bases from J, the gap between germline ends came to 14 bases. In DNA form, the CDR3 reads TGTGCCAGCAGTGGCGGACGGGAGACATATGGCTACACCTTC. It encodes CASSGGRETYGYTF.

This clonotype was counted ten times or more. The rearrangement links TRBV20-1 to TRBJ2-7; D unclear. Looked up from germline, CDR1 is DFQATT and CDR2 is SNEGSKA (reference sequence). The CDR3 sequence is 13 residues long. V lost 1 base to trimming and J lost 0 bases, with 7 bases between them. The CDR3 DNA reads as TGCAGTGCTAGAGGGGCGGACTCCTACGAGCAGTACTTC. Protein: CSARGADSYEQYF.

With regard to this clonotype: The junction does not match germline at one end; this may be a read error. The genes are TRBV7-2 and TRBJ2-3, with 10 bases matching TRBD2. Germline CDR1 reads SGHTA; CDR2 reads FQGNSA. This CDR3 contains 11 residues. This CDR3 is CASSFPGLASF. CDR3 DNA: TGTGCCAGCAGCTTCCCGGGACTAGCGTCATTT.